This TCR beta chain comes out of a study of shared clonotypes between healthy human individuals. Study-level background: A couple of women and a few men aged 18 to 49 served as donors.

Study results and limitations: Collection of samples was limited to blood; tissue repertoires likely differ. Generation probability values for non-shared clonotypes were lower than those for clonotypes shared by all four donors.

The V and J ends lost 3 bases and 5 bases respectively, with 5 bases between them. Germline-derived CDR1 and CDR2 are DFQATT and SNEGSKA (reference sequence). The CDR3 loop spans 10 amino acids. The assay was immunoSEQ multiplex PCR, and TCRdb's table has in-frame clones only and misses some. The profile shows over 1.5 million clones, nearly 99% of them singletons. Note on this clone: Its antigen remains unidentified. The sample holds other DNA sequences that translate to the same CDR3.

The origin of this receptor is a man aged 25 to 40 in good health. The sample comprised naive CD4+ T cells sorted from blood. Regarding subset: CD45RA+ positively selected. This chain connects TRBV20-1 to TRBJ2-7, with D perhaps TRBD1 (5 bases). CDR3 coding DNA: TGCAGTGCTAGCAGGGACGAGCAGTACTTC. It translates to CSASRDEQYF.